This TCR beta chain came from a study of blood T cell repertoires in COVID-19. The overall study: Specimens from acute and convalescent COVID-19 originated in the United States, Italy and Spain. T cells, B-cell-depleted T cells, or PBMCs provided the cDNA or gDNA that served as material.

CDR1 is DFQATT, CDR2 SNEGSKA, per germline (reference sequence). Trimming pared 3 bases from V and 0 bases from J, leaving 12 bases between. This CDR3 is built from 15 residues. Per the original data handling: Using reference gene primer amplification, nucleated cell counts were estimated. Clones were read by immunoSEQ multiplex PCR, and TCRdb kept only the in-frame ones, dropping some. That table is the source of V, J and clone size, and D and trimming were worked out from the DNA. The table records 160,000 or so clones, 65% to 90% of them present only once. This clonotype originated in a human donor in a cohort sampled during active COVID-19. The chain employs TRBV20-1 and TRBJ1-3; D perhaps matches TRBD1 (5 bases). The sequencing sample was made of peripheral blood. The CDR3 loop is CSASLIQDSGNTIYF. CDR3 in DNA: TGCAGTGCTAGTCTAATACAGGACTCTGGAAACACCATATATTTT.